This is a list of T cell receptor beta chains from one sample in a study of follicular helper T cells after annual influenza vaccination. Generated by immunoSEQ multiplex PCR, the TCRdb table keeps only in-frame clones and is missing some. The sample carries thousands of clones, 70% to 80% recorded once. The specimen was CXCR5+ CD38- circulating T follicular helper cells from blood, collected on the day of influenza vaccination. The receptors originated from an adult who received the influenza vaccine. Both conserved end residues are part of each CDR3. Each record gives: clone size, J gene, V gene, D gene, CDR3 DNA, CDR3 protein. A D gene is named only where the DNA matches it firmly. Not all rows give a size; the values are once, few, many and, for expanded clones, a class.

>-|TRBJ1-1|TRBV30|TRBD1
TGTGCCTGGAGGCGCCCGGACAGGGAGAACACTGAAGCTTTCTTT
CAWRRPDRENTEAFF
>-|TRBJ2-2|TRBV5-1|TRBD1
TGCGCCAGCAGCAAGACGACAGGGAAGGATGACGGGGAGCTGTTTTTT
CASSKTTGKDDGELFF
>-|TRBJ1-5|TRBV27|TRBD1
TGTGCCAGCAGTCCCCGACAGGGAGGTAATCAGCCCCAGCATTTT
CASSPRQGGNQPQHF
>few|TRBJ2-7|TRBV7-2|-
TGTGCCAGCAGCTTAGCGTGGGGGGGCAGGTACGAGCAGTACTTC
CASSLAWGGRYEQYF
>-|TRBJ2-3|TRBV6-6|-
TGTGCCAGCAGTTTAGGGGGCACAGATACGCAGTATTTT
CASSLGGTDTQYF
>-|TRBJ2-7|TRBV28|-
TGTGCCAGCAGTTTAGAGGGTCAACACGAGCAGTACTTC
CASSLEGQHEQYF
>-|TRBJ2-7|TRBV5-1|TRBD1
TGCGCCAGCAGCTCCGACAGGGGCGAATATGACGAGCAGTACTTC
CASSSDRGEYDEQYF
>-|TRBJ2-2|TRBV4-3|-
TGCGCCAGCAGCCAAAATGGGCTCAACACCGGGGAGCTGTTTTTT
CASSQNGLNTGELFF
>-|TRBJ2-2|TRBV11-2|-
TGTGCCAGCAGCGACAGGTTCGCGAACACCGGGGAGCTGTTTTTT
CASSDRFANTGELFF
>-|TRBJ2-1|TRBV5-4|TRBD2
TGTGCCAGCAGCTTTGGGAGGGGTTGGCAGAATGAGCAGTTCTTC
CASSFGRGWQNEQFF
>-|TRBJ2-1|TRBV7-8|-
TGTGCCAGCAGCTTAAATGCTGGAAACAATGAGCAGTTCTTC
CASSLNAGNNEQFF
>-|TRBJ2-7|TRBV5-8|TRBD2
TGTGCCAGCACCGAGTCCAGCGGGAGTCTCTACGAGCAGTACTTC
CASTESSGSLYEQYF
>-|TRBJ2-6|TRBV4-2|TRBD2
TGTGCCAGCAGCCAAGATAGCGGGAGTGCCGGGGCCAACGTCCTGACTTTC
CASSQDSGSAGANVLTF
>-|TRBJ2-2|TRBV6-1|-
TGTGCCAGCAGGTCGACCCGGCAAGGGGAGCTGTTTTTT
CASRSTRQGELFF
>-|TRBJ2-5|TRBV11-2|-
TGTGCCAGCAGCTTAGATCTAAGGCGAGAAGAGACCCAGTACTTC
CASSLDLRREETQYF
>-|TRBJ2-4|TRBV4-3|-
TGCGCCAGCAGCCAAAATTACGACCGGGACCAGTACTTC
CASSQNYDRDQYF
>-|TRBJ2-6|TRBV18|TRBD1
TGTGCCAGCTTAGCCGGGACAGGGGGCAACTCTGGGGCCAACGTCCTGACTTTC
CASLAGTGGNSGANVLTF
>-|TRBJ1-5|TRBV7-2|-
TGTGCCAGCAGCACATTCGGACAGTCCAATCAGCCCCAGCATTTT
CASSTFGQSNQPQHF
>-|TRBJ2-7|TRBV28|TRBD1
TGTGCCAGTAGACAGGGGGCGTTCTCCTACGAGCAGTACTTC
CASRQGAFSYEQYF
>few|TRBJ2-5|TRBV18|-
TGTGCCAGCTCACCACTGGGCACAGGAGAGACCCAGTACTTC
CASSPLGTGETQYF
>-|TRBJ2-3|TRBV7-6|-
TGTGCCAGCAGCCCAGGACTCCATACTCCAGATACGCAGTATTTT
CASSPGLHTPDTQYF
>-|TRBJ2-7|TRBV10-3|TRBD2
TGTGCCATCAGTGAAAGCGGGAGGGAGGGGCGGGAGCAGTACTTC
CAISESGREGREQYF
>-|TRBJ2-3|TRBV2|-
TGTGCCAGCAGTGAAGTAACGCAGTATTTT
CASSEVTQYF
>-|TRBJ1-1|TRBV5-6|-
TGTGCCAGCAGCATTCTGGGACGGGGGGACACTGAAGCTTTCTTT
CASSILGRGDTEAFF
>-|TRBJ1-5|TRBV28|TRBD1
TGTGCCAGCAGTAGTTCCGGGACAGGGGGAGGTCAGCCCCAGCATTTT
CASSSSGTGGGQPQHF
>-|TRBJ1-2|TRBV7-2|-
TGTGCCAGCAGCTTAGCCACAGCCTGGGATGGCTACACCTTC
CASSLATAWDGYTF
>-|TRBJ1-1|TRBV6-5|TRBD1
TGTGCCAGCAGCCGCCGGACAGGGCGCAACACTGAAGCTTTCTTT
CASSRRTGRNTEAFF
>-|TRBJ2-5|TRBV4-3|-
TGCGCCAGCAGCCAAGTAGGCGGAGGGGAGACCCAGTACTTC
CASSQVGGGETQYF
>-|TRBJ2-1|TRBV10-2|TRBD2
TGCGCCAGCAGCACAAGCGGGGGGGCCTCCTACAATGAGCAGTTCTTC
CASSTSGGASYNEQFF
>once|TRBJ2-2|TRBV9|-
TGTGCCAGCAGCCCGGACATTACGAACACCGGGGAGCTGTTTTTT
CASSPDITNTGELFF
>-|TRBJ1-4|TRBV6-5|-
TGTGCCAGCAGTTACCGTGGAGGACGGGAAAAACTGTTTTTT
CASSYRGGREKLFF
>-|TRBJ2-3|TRBV9|-
TGTGCCAGCAGCGCTAAATCCGGGCCTCTGGGGACAGATACGCAGTATTTT
CASSAKSGPLGTDTQYF
>-|TRBJ2-2|TRBV9|TRBD1
TGTGCCAGCAGCGCAAGCCGACATGGACAGGGGAGGAACACCGGGGAGCTGTTTTTT
CASSASRHGQGRNTGELFF
>-|TRBJ2-1|TRBV2|-
TGTGCCAGCAGTGAAAAAGAGAGGACGGGCTCCGTCTCCTACAATGAGCAGTTCTTC
CASSEKERTGSVSYNEQFF
>-|TRBJ2-3|TRBV29-1|-
TGCAGCGTTGAAGGCTTTGACGCAGATACGCAGTATTTT
CSVEGFDADTQYF
>-|TRBJ2-2|TRBV4-2|TRBD2
TGTGCCAGCAGCCAAGAGCCGGGAGGGCCCACCGGGGAGCTGTTTTTT
CASSQEPGGPTGELFF
>-|TRBJ2-3|TRBV25-1|-
TGTGCCAGCAGAGGCAGCTGGACAGATACGCAGTATTTT
CASRGSWTDTQYF
>-|TRBJ2-5|TRBV2|TRBD2
TGTGCCAGCAGTGAGACTAGCGTGTACCAAGAGACCCAGTACTTC
CASSETSVYQETQYF
>-|TRBJ1-3|TRBV6-5|-
TGTGCCAGCAGTGCCCCCCGGGGCAACACCATATATTTT
CASSAPRGNTIYF
>-|TRBJ2-3|TRBV7-2|-
TGTGCCAGCAGTCCGGGACCCCACCTTGATACGCAGTATTTT
CASSPGPHLDTQYF
>-|TRBJ1-2|TRBV30|TRBD1
TGTGCCTGGAACCCAGACAGGGTCTATGGTGGCTACACCTTC
CAWNPDRVYGGYTF
>-|TRBJ2-3|TRBV2|-
TGTGCCAGCAGTGAATTAACTTCACAGGATACGCAGTATTTT
CASSELTSQDTQYF
>-|TRBJ2-7|TRBV21-1|-
TGTGCCAGCAGCAAAGCGCGCCAGGGCCGGGAGGGCCCCTACGAGCAGTACTTC
CASSKARQGREGPYEQYF
>-|TRBJ2-3|TRBV4-3|TRBD2
TGCGCCAGCAGCCAAGATGTTACTAGCGGCCGCACAGATACGCAGTATTTT
CASSQDVTSGRTDTQYF
>-|TRBJ1-5|TRBV6-1|-
TGTGCCAGCAGTGAAGTCGGTCGGGGGGCGACCCAGCATTTT
CASSEVGRGATQHF
>few|TRBJ1-5|TRBV28|-
TGTGCCAGCAGTAGTGGCAATGGGGGCAATCAGCCCCAGCATTTT
CASSSGNGGNQPQHF
>-|TRBJ2-5|TRBV6-1|TRBD1
TGTGCCAGCAGGGACAGGGGACGCGTGCAGGAGACCCAGTACTTC
CASRDRGRVQETQYF
>once|TRBJ1-4|TRBV28|TRBD1
TGTGCCAGCAGTGGCGGGACAGGGAATAGTGAAAAACTGTTTTTT
CASSGGTGNSEKLFF
>-|TRBJ2-3|TRBV5-1|TRBD2
TGCGCCAGCAGCTTGACTGGGGACTACCGCACAGATACGCAGTATTTT
CASSLTGDYRTDTQYF
>-|TRBJ2-3|TRBV11-3|-
TGTGCCAGCAGCTTAGGGGGCCCAAGGGGTACAGATACGCAGTATTTT
CASSLGGPRGTDTQYF
>-|TRBJ1-2|TRBV28|TRBD1
TGTGCCAGCAGGGGAGACAGGGGCTATGGCTACACCTTC
CASRGDRGYGYTF
>few|TRBJ1-2|TRBV7-2|-
TGTGCCAGCAGCCCTGGGACCACGAACTATGGCTACACCTTC
CASSPGTTNYGYTF
>-|TRBJ2-5|TRBV5-1|-
TGCGCCAGCAGCTTGTATGGTCAACTCCAAGAGACCCAGTACTTC
CASSLYGQLQETQYF
>-|TRBJ2-3|TRBV18|TRBD2
TGTGCCAGCTCACCAGTCGAGCGACTAGCGGGGGGGCGTGGTACGCAGTATTTT
CASSPVERLAGGRGTQYF
>-|TRBJ1-6|TRBV30|TRBD1
TGTGCCTGGAGTGTTTCCTCCCCGGGACAGGGACAGAATTCACCCCTCCACTTT
CAWSVSSPGQGQNSPLHF
>-|TRBJ2-1|TRBV5-4|-
TGTGCCAGCAGCACACCGATAGCCAATGAGCAGTTCTTC
CASSTPIANEQFF
>-|TRBJ2-1|TRBV14|TRBD2
TGTGCCAGCAGCCAAGAAGCTAGCGGGGGGCTGCAGTTCTTC
CASSQEASGGLQFF
>few|TRBJ1-2|TRBV4-2|-
TGTGCCAGCAGCCAAGAAGCATTCTCGACCTATGGCTACACCTTC
CASSQEAFSTYGYTF
>-|TRBJ2-3|TRBV9|TRBD2
TGTGCCAGCAGCGTAGGGCTAGCGGGAGGAGTAGATACGCAGTATTTT
CASSVGLAGGVDTQYF
>-|TRBJ1-2|TRBV29-1|-
TGCAGCGTTGATAAGATTAACTATGGCTACACCTTC
CSVDKINYGYTF